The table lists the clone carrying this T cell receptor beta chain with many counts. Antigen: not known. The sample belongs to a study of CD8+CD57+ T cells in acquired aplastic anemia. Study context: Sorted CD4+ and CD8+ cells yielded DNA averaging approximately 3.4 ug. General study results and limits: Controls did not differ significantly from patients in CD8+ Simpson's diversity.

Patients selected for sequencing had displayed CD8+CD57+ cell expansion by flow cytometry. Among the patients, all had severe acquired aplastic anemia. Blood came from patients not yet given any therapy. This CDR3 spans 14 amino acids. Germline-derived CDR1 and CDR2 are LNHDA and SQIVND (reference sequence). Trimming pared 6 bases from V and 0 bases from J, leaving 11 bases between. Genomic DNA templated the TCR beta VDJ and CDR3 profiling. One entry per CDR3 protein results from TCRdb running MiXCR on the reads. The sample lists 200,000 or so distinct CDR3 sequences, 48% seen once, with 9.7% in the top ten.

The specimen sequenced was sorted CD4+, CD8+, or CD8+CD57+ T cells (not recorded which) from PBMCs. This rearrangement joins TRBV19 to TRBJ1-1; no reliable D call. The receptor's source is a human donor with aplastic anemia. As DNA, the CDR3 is TGTGCCAGTAGCACTCCCGAAGTGAACACTGAAGCTTTCTTT. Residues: CASSTPEVNTEAFF.